This T cell receptor beta chain was sequenced in a study of T cells after yellow fever vaccination. This clonotype turned up a few times. The CDR3 totals 14 residues. V was clipped by 2 bases and J by 2 bases, with 8 bases between them. TCRdb independently ran MiXCR on the 5' RACE reads; one entry per CDR3 protein. The sample gives a few hundred thousand distinct CDR3 sequences, over 15% of which show up once; 15% to 20% is in the top ten. The input for sequencing was PBMCs, taken before the yellow fever booster vaccination. The TCR comes from a man between 18 and 35 years old who received the YFV17D yellow fever vaccine. The J gene is TRBJ2-3, the V gene TRBV12-3 or TRBV12-4, with D hard to call. As DNA, the CDR3 is TGTGCCAGCAGTTTAACCCCCCACACAGATACGCAGTATTTT. Its translation: CASSLTPHTDTQYF.